The 21 T cell receptor beta chains below come from one sample, sequenced in a study of cytomegalovirus exposure and HLA in healthy donors. Data came from immunoSEQ multiplex PCR; TCRdb stores just in-frame clones and leaves some out. The sample holds some 350,000 clones; roughly nine tenths are singletons and the top ten take more than 0.9%. The sample was PBMCs. The receptor set was obtained from a woman aged 30 to 39 in good health and CMV-seropositive.

This clone was picked up one time. V usage is TRBV5-6 and J usage is TRBJ2-2; TRBD2 agrees at 7 bases. In germline, CDR1 is SGHDT, CDR2 YYEEEE. V trimming: 0 bases; J trimming: 6 bases; junction bases outside the gene matches: 2. This CDR3 is built from 14 residues. The CDR3 region has the DNA TGTGCCAGCAGCTTGGGGCTAGCGGCCGGGGAGCTGTTTTTT. Residues: CASSLGLAAGELFF. The full variable domain, rest sourced from reference TRBV5-6 and TRBJ2-2, is DAGVTQSPTHLIKTRGQQVTLRCSPKSGHDTVSWYQQALGQGPQFIFQYYEEEERQRGNFPDRFSGHQFPNYSSELNVNALLLGDSALYLCASSLGLAAGELFFGEGSRLTVL.

The genes are TRBV28 and TRBJ1-6; D is unresolved. This CDR3 spans 13 amino acids. V gave up 2 bases and J gave up 10 bases, with 9 bases separating them. Germline CDR1 reads MDHEN; CDR2 reads SYDVKM. CDR3 loop: CASSLDAASPLHF. In nucleotides, the CDR3 is TGTGCCAGCAGTTTAGATGCGGCGTCACCCCTCCACTTT.

The chain is built from TRBV9 and TRBJ2-7; possibly TRBD1 for D (6 bases). The V end lost 3 bases, the J end lost 1 base, and 8 bases lay between the germline ends. The germline V gene encodes CDR1 SGDLS and CDR2 YYNGEE. This CDR3 has 13 residues. The CDR3 DNA reads TGTGCCAGCAGCGGGACAGCTTCCTACGAGCAGTACTTC. Amino acids: CASSGTASYEQYF.

Details on this clone: One end of the junction varies from germline; a read error may be responsible. The V call is TRBV27, the J call TRBJ2-7, with 10 bases identical to TRBD2. The CDR3 is 17 amino acids. Germline lookup yields CDR1 MNHEY and CDR2 SMNVEV (reference sequence). As DNA, the CDR3 is TGTGCCAGCAGTTCCCCTGTAGCGGGAGGCCTCTCCGACGAGCAGTACTTC. Protein: CASSSPVAGGLSDEQYF.

The CDR3: CASSRGTSGYNEQFF. The CDR3 DNA reads TGTGCCAGCAGCCGCGGAACTAGCGGCTACAATGAGCAGTTCTTC. The chain has TRBV14 and TRBJ2-1; TRBD2 matches 8 bases. CDR3 length: 15 residues. Germline CDR1 is SGHDN and CDR2 is FVKESK. After removal of 4 bases from V and 3 bases from J, the junction contained 5 bases not matched to a gene.

This chain uses TRBV5-8 with TRBJ2-2, with D unclear. In germline, CDR1 is SGHTS, CDR2 YDEGEE. The CDR3 is made up of 11 amino acids. Trimming stripped 2 bases from V and 4 bases from J, with 0 bases between. This chain's CDR3 is CASSFTGELFF. The CDR3 DNA is TGTGCCAGCAGCTTCACCGGGGAGCTGTTTTTT.

The chain carries TRBV6-1 and TRBJ2-7, with 9 nucleotides matching TRBD1. The ends lost 4 bases at V and 6 bases at J; junction bases unmatched: 4. The CDR3 is 13 amino acids. The germline gives CDR1 MNHNS, CDR2 SASEGT. The CDR3 DNA reads as TGTGCCAGCAGTGTGAACAGGGGGCGCGAGCAGTACTTC. As protein: CASSVNRGREQYF.

This chain joins TRBV5-5 and TRBJ2-1; 7 bases map to TRBD2. This CDR3 is built from 16 residues. Germline V gene sequence: CDR1 SGHKS, CDR2 YYEKEE (reference sequence). J was trimmed by 9 bases and V by 3 bases; bases with no gene match: 15. CDR3 region: CASSSPSGTLSGEQFF. The DNA of the CDR3 is TGTGCCAGCAGCTCACCGAGCGGGACCCTATCTGGTGAGCAGTTCTTC.

Regarding this clone: Other DNA sequences in the same sample also yield this CDR3. The rearrangement links TRBV5-1 to TRBJ2-5; 7 nucleotides agree with TRBD1. J was trimmed by 2 bases and V by 4 bases; bases with no gene match: 5. Germline CDR1 is SGHRS and CDR2 is YFSETQ. The CDR3 loop spans 14 amino acids. The CDR3 nucleotides read TGCGCCAGCAGCCTGGACAGGTCACAAGAGACCCAGTACTTC. Translated, it gives CASSLDRSQETQYF.

The chain couples TRBV25-1 to TRBJ2-2; no definite D call. Trimming shortened V by 9 bases and J by 7 bases, and 9 bases separated the two germline ends. Germline loops: CDR1 MGHDK, CDR2 SYGVNS. The CDR3 contains 11 residues. The CDR3 nucleotides are TGTGCCAGTCTAAGTCTCGGGGAGCTGTTTTTT. It is translated as CASLSLGELFF.

The sample holds a few counts of this clone. The chain couples TRBV15 to TRBJ2-3; 9 bases align to TRBD2. V trimming: 4 bases; J trimming: 4 bases; junction bases outside the gene matches: 9. Germline V gene sequence: CDR1 LNHNV, CDR2 YYDKDF (reference sequence). CDR3 size: 16 residues. In nucleotides, the CDR3 is TGTGCCACCAGCATGAGGCGCGGGGGGGCTTCAGATACGCAGTATTTT. This codes for CATSMRRGGASDTQYF.

This clone showed up just a few times. This sequence joins TRBV19 and TRBJ1-6; 7 bases are a match to TRBD1. The germline gives CDR1 LNHDA, CDR2 SQIVND (reference sequence). The CDR3 is made up of 13 amino acids. V shed 5 bases and J 7 bases; nucleotides not matched to a gene: 2. CDR3 in DNA: TGTGCCAGTAGTTCGACAGGGAATTCACCCCTCCACTTT. Protein product: CASSSTGNSPLHF.

The chain carries TRBV6-6 and TRBJ2-1, with 9 bases aligning to TRBD2. After removal of 6 bases from V and 6 bases from J, the junction contained 12 bases not matched to a gene. This CDR3 is 16 amino acids long. The germline V gene encodes CDR1 MNHNY and CDR2 SVGAGI (reference sequence). The CDR3 loop is CASRKTVAGASNEQFF. CDR3 bases: TGTGCCAGCAGAAAGACCGTAGCGGGAGCTAGCAATGAGCAGTTCTTC.

This chain uses TRBV11-2 with TRBJ2-3, with TRBD2 identical over 7 bases. Unmatched junction bases numbered 8, after V lost 3 bases and J lost 2 bases. Germline V lookup: CDR1 SGHAT, CDR2 FQNNGV. This CDR3 region has 16 residues. CDR3 residues: CASSLGGVKVTDTQYF. The CDR3 DNA sequence: TGTGCCAGCAGCTTGGGAGGGGTCAAGGTCACAGATACGCAGTATTTT.

The CDR3 nucleotides read TGCAGCGCTGGTGGGGAGACCTTCGGCACTGAAGCTTTCTTT. The encoded protein is CSAGGETFGTEAFF. J is TRBJ1-1 and V is TRBV29-1, with D unclear. Trimming stripped 7 bases from V and 4 bases from J, with 19 bases between. Per germline, CDR1 SQVTM and CDR2 ANQGSEA. CDR3 length equals 14 residues.

The genes are TRBV28 and TRBJ2-5; no clear D gene. This CDR3 comprises 12 residues. Germline V gives CDR1 MDHEN, CDR2 SYDVKM. Trimming removed 6 bases at V and 2 bases at J, with 7 bases between. The CDR3 DNA follows: TGTGCCAGCAGAGCGCCGCAAGAGACCCAGTACTTC. Its translation is CASRAPQETQYF.

The chain uses TRBV15 and TRBJ2-7, with D possibly being TRBD1 or TRBD2 (5 bases each). V shed 5 bases and J shed 2 bases, with 13 bases lying between them. The germline V gene has CDR1 LNHNV and CDR2 YYDKDF (reference sequence). The CDR3 is 14 amino acids. The CDR3 DNA follows: TGTGCCACCAGCGGCCGGGACGGAACCTACGAGCAGTACTTC. This encodes CATSGRDGTYEQYF.

The chain couples TRBV6-6 to TRBJ2-3; 9 nucleotides agree with TRBD2. The CDR3 covers 16 residues. The germline V gene has CDR1 MNHNY and CDR2 SVGAGI (reference sequence). The V and J ends lost 7 bases and 4 bases, in that order; junction bases with no gene match: 12. The CDR3 reads CASTGYGLAGSDTQYF. The DNA for the CDR3 is TGTGCCAGCACAGGATATGGGCTAGCGGGATCAGATACGCAGTATTTT.

CDR3 sequence (DNA): TGTGCCAGCAGTTTAAGAGGACAGCCTAACTATGGCTACACCTTC. The encoded protein is CASSLRGQPNYGYTF. This chain joins TRBV28 and TRBJ1-2; TRBD1 is a possible D gene (6 bases). Trimming stripped 2 bases from V and 0 bases from J, with 10 bases between. Germline V CDR1 and CDR2: MDHEN, SYDVKM. This CDR3 has 15 residues.

The chain is built from TRBV27 and TRBJ2-7; D is unresolved. V lost 4 bases and J 0 bases, leaving 7 bases between the germline ends. CDR1 and CDR2 from the germline V gene are MNHEY and SMNVEV (reference sequence). This CDR3 is 13 amino acids long. In DNA form, the CDR3 reads TGTGCCAGCAGTTGGGCACACTCCTACGAGCAGTACTTC. Protein sequence: CASSWAHSYEQYF.

The V call is TRBV28, the J call TRBJ1-2; D might be TRBD1 (6 bases). The V end was cut by 6 bases, the J end by 2 bases, with 13 bases between. The CDR3 totals 14 residues. Germline loops: CDR1 MDHEN, CDR2 SYDVKM. The CDR3 DNA sequence: TGTGCCAGCAGGACGGGACAACGAAACTATGGCTACACCTTC. Residues: CASRTGQRNYGYTF.